The 30 T cell receptor beta chains below all came from one sample that was sequenced in a study of blood T cells in healthy people across ages. It was with a sample-barcoded 5' primer and a J-beta primer mix that a second PCR of roughly 7 to 12 cycles was run. TCRdb analysed the 5' RACE reads with MiXCR anew, one entry per CDR3 protein. The table includes around 1.5 million distinct CDR3 sequences, 30% to 35% detected once. Material for sequencing was blood. The receptors come from a woman in her 30s in good health.

In this sample, this clonotype turned up many times. The rearrangement joins TRBV7-2 to TRBJ2-3, with 8 bases identical to TRBD2. In germline, CDR1 is SGHTA, CDR2 FQGNSA. J gave up 2 bases and V 5 bases, and 9 bases lay outside the gene matches. The CDR3 totals 16 residues. The CDR3 nucleotides are TGTGCCAGCAGCGTGGCCCTTAGCGGGGACACAGATACGCAGTATTTT. Protein: CASSVALSGDTDTQYF.

This clonotype was picked up many times. The chain combines TRBV11-1 with TRBJ2-7; D call uncertain. Germline assignment: CDR1 SGHAT and CDR2 FQDESV (reference sequence). Trimming took 0 bases from V and 3 from J, leaving 6 bases between them. The CDR3 contains 13 residues. The CDR3 loop is CASSLASHYEQYF. The CDR3 DNA sequence: TGTGCCAGCAGCTTAGCGAGTCACTACGAGCAGTACTTC.

This clonotype was seen many times. Since a much larger clone is just one base distant, this may be a read error. The chain couples TRBV13 to TRBJ2-7, with unresolved D. This CDR3 is built from 12 residues. The germline V gene has CDR1 PRHDT and CDR2 FYEKMQ (reference sequence). The V end was cut by 4 bases, the J end by 0 bases, with 4 bases between. CDR3 sequence reads: CASSSHSYEQYF. The CDR3 nucleotides are TGTGCCAGCAGCTCCCACTCCTACGAGCAGTACTTC.

The V call is TRBV10-3, the J call TRBJ2-3, with 9 bases aligning to TRBD2. V lost 2 bases, J lost 1 base, and 13 bases stayed unmatched. The CDR3 contains 19 residues. CDR1 is ENHRY, CDR2 SYGVKD, per germline. CDR3 nucleotide sequence: TGTGCCATCAGTGAGCCAACGTCCCTTAGACTAGCGGGCACAGATACGCAGTATTTT. It specifies CAISEPTSLRLAGTDTQYF.

V is TRBV15 and J is TRBJ1-1, with 7 bases matching TRBD1. Germline values: CDR1 LNHNV, CDR2 YYDKDF (reference sequence). J gave up 2 bases and V 3 bases, and 6 bases lay outside the gene matches. This CDR3 has 15 residues. The CDR3 region is CATSRTRDSNTEAFF. DNA of the CDR3: TGTGCCACCAGCAGGACCCGGGACAGCAACACTGAAGCTTTCTTT.

This chain joins TRBV29-1 and TRBJ1-1; D may be TRBD1 (6 bases). The CDR3 length is 13 residues. The germline V and J ends were trimmed by 1 base and 5 bases, with 11 bases remaining between them. CDR1 is SQVTM and CDR2 is ANQGSEA in the germline V gene. The CDR3, as DNA: TGCAGCGTTGAAGGCAGGGGTACTACTGAAGCTTTCTTT. Translated, it gives CSVEGRGTTEAFF.

This clonotype was seen a handful of times. The chain links TRBV28 to TRBJ2-7, with D uncertain. V lost 6 bases and J 3 bases, leaving 15 bases between the germline ends. The CDR3 has 14 amino acids. Germline CDR1 reads MDHEN; CDR2 reads SYDVKM. Written as DNA, the CDR3 is TGTGCCAGCAGCGACTTTTCCGGGCACTACGAGCAGTACTTC. Encoded protein: CASSDFSGHYEQYF.

CDR3 DNA sequence: TGTGCCAGCAGCCACCGGGGGGCGGGGCGAAACACCGGGGAGCTGTTTTTT. Amino acids: CASSHRGAGRNTGELFF. The chain employs TRBV11-2 and TRBJ2-2, with D possibly being TRBD2 (7 bases). Per germline, CDR1 SGHAT and CDR2 FQNNGV. The V end lost 5 bases, the J end lost 2 bases, and 18 bases lay between the germline ends. This CDR3 has 17 residues.

CDR3: CASSQERGDYNSPLHF. In DNA, the CDR3 is TGCGCCAGCAGCCAAGAAAGAGGAGATTATAATTCACCCCTCCACTTT. The J gene is TRBJ1-6, the V gene TRBV4-1, with D uncertain. Germline CDR1 reads MGHRA; CDR2 reads YSYEKL. V was pared by 0 bases and J by 4 bases, with 10 bases between. CDR3 length: 16 residues.

V is TRBV5-6 and J is TRBJ2-7; 8 bases fit TRBD1. CDR1 is SGHDT, CDR2 YYEEEE, per germline. The CDR3 extends over 16 amino acids. Trimming took 1 base from V and 1 from J; bases not matched to a gene: 7. CDR3 sequence (DNA): TGTGCCAGCAGCTTGTTCGGGCAGGGGGCATCCTACGAGCAGTACTTC. This gives the protein CASSLFGQGASYEQYF.

V and J are TRBV7-2 and TRBJ2-7; 11 bases fit TRBD2. Losses at the gene ends were 0 bases for V and 4 bases for J; bases not matched to a gene: 11. The CDR3 runs to 18 residues. Germline V gives CDR1 SGHTA, CDR2 FQGNSA. The CDR3, as DNA: TGTGCCAGCAGCTTAGCCGCTAGCGGGAGGTCCTTGGCATACGAGCAGTACTTC. It translates to CASSLAASGRSLAYEQYF.

The sample holds a few counts of this clonotype. J is TRBJ2-3 and V is TRBV7-3, with 8 bases that match TRBD2. CDR1 and CDR2 from the germline V gene are SGHTA and FQGTGA. Trimming at V came to 6 bases and at J to 2 bases, leaving 7 bases not matched to a gene. There are 15 residues in the CDR3. CDR3 DNA sequence: TGTGCCAGCAGTCAAGGACTAGCCCTCACAGATACGCAGTATTTT. Amino acid sequence: CASSQGLALTDTQYF. The full variable domain, rest sourced from reference TRBV7-3 and TRBJ2-3, is GAGVSQTPSNKVTEKGKYVELRCDPISGHTALYWYRQSLGQGPEFLIYFQGTGAADDSGLPNDRFFAVRPEGSVSTLKIQRTERGDSAVYLCASSQGLALTDTQYFGPGTRLTVL.

V gene TRBV5-1 combines with J gene TRBJ2-2; 9 bases are a match to TRBD2. CDR3 length: 15 residues. Trimming took 0 bases from V and 6 from J; bases not matched to a gene: 3. From germline, CDR1 is SGHRS and CDR2 YFSETQ. This chain's CDR3 is CASSLALAGPGELFF. CDR3 sequence (DNA): TGCGCCAGCAGCTTGGCCCTAGCGGGGCCCGGGGAGCTGTTTTTT.

To note about this clonotype: The junction shows a germline mismatch at one end, possibly a read error. This chain joins TRBV7-9 and TRBJ2-7, with D possibly being TRBD2 (6 bases). The end of the DNA is better explained by TRBJ2-5, so the J call may be wrong. CDR3 length: 14 amino acids. Germline V lookup: CDR1 SEHNR, CDR2 FQNEAQ (reference sequence). The CDR3 DNA follows: TGTTCCAGCAGCTGGAGGACGGGGGTCGAGACCCAGTACTTC. It codes for CSSSWRTGVETQYF.

This clonotype was seen more than once but under ten times. The CDR3 DNA sequence: TGCGCCAGCAGCCGAACCTCTACAGGGGACTACGAGCAGTACTTC. Encoded protein: CASSRTSTGDYEQYF. The V gene is TRBV4-1, the J gene TRBJ2-7; 7 bases line up with TRBD1. V lost 4 bases, J lost 3 bases, and 9 bases stayed unmatched. CDR3 length equals 15 residues. Germline V gene sequence: CDR1 MGHRA, CDR2 YSYEKL.

This clonotype occurred many times. Because the CDR3's place on the DNA is in doubt, the DNA is left out and the CDR3 is given as listed by TCRdb. V and J are TRBV4-2 and TRBJ2-1; the table calls TRBD2, which could not be checked here. Including both end residues, the CDR3 is 15 amino acids long. Germline V gives CDR1 LGHNA, CDR2 YNFKEQ. Here the CDR3 reads CASSSSGLAGNEQFF.

This clonotype has only a few counts. The chain carries TRBV7-2 and TRBJ2-5; 7 bases map to TRBD1. Germline trimming cut 2 bases from V and 5 bases from J; bases unmatched to any gene: 11. This CDR3 comprises 16 residues. Germline loops: CDR1 SGHTA, CDR2 FQGNSA. Here the CDR3 DNA reads TGTGCCAGCAGCTTAACCAGGGGGTCCTCTAGGGAGACCCAGTACTTC. Translating gives CASSLTRGSSRETQYF.

This clonotype has a single count. Possible read error: a much larger clone is one base away. The V and J genes are TRBV2 and TRBJ2-6; D remains ambiguous. Germline lookup yields CDR1 SNHLY and CDR2 FYNNEI. CDR3 length: 13 amino acids. V was pared by 7 bases and J by 0 bases, with 4 bases between. Written as DNA, the CDR3 is TGTGCCAGCACCGACTCTGGGGCCAACGTCCTGACTTTC. Its translation is CASTDSGANVLTF.

The CDR3 spells CASSQLGDPNYGYTF. The CDR3 DNA sequence: TGCGCCAGCAGCCAATTAGGGGACCCAAACTATGGCTACACCTTC. V gene TRBV4-1 combines with J gene TRBJ1-2, with a weak D call TRBD1 (5 bases). CDR1 MGHRA and CDR2 YSYEKL come from the germline V gene. Deletions cut 2 bases from V and 2 bases from J, with 12 bases between. The CDR3 has 15 amino acids.

The gene calls are TRBV7-7 and TRBJ2-7; D uncertain. Germline loops: CDR1 SSHAT, CDR2 FNYEAQ (reference sequence). Trimming shortened V by 5 bases and J by 0 bases, and 14 bases separated the two germline ends. This CDR3 region has 15 residues. In DNA, the CDR3 is TGTGCCAGCAGCGCCGGGCTTGGGAACTCCTACGAGCAGTACTTC. Translation gives CASSAGLGNSYEQYF.

Concerning this clonotype: Its ends do not fully match the called genes, so a read error is possible. J is TRBJ1-1 and V is TRBV3-1; maybe TRBD1 (6 bases). The germline V gene has CDR1 LGHDT and CDR2 YNNKEL (reference sequence). This CDR3 is built from 16 residues. In DNA, the CDR3 is TGCGCCAGCAGCCCCCTTTCGGGGGGGCCGAACACTGAAGCTTTCTTT. It is translated as CASSPLSGGPNTEAFF.

The chain has TRBV3-1 and TRBJ2-7, with D possibly called TRBD1 or TRBD2 (5 bases each). CDR3 length: 12 residues. Germline V gene lookup returns CDR1 LGHDT and CDR2 YNNKEL (reference sequence). The V gene lost 4 bases and the J gene lost 10 bases, with 14 bases spanning the gap. The chain's CDR3 is CASSLPGALQYF. The CDR3 DNA reads TGTGCCAGCAGCCTCCCCGGGGCGCTTCAGTACTTC.

The sample holds a few counts of this clonotype. The chain joins TRBV5-1 to TRBJ2-5, with TRBD1 identical over 7 bases. Germline V gives CDR1 SGHRS, CDR2 YFSETQ. Trimming cost V 4 bases and J 5 bases; bases outside gene matches: 20. The CDR3 totals 18 residues. The chain's CDR3 is CASSPPTGRISRRETQYF. As DNA, the CDR3 is TGCGCCAGCAGCCCCCCGACAGGGCGGATTAGCCGAAGGGAGACCCAGTACTTC.

V is TRBV11-2 and J is TRBJ2-7; the D is unclear. This CDR3 spans 13 amino acids. Germline CDR1 and CDR2: SGHAT and FQNNGV. The V and J ends lost 5 bases and 2 bases respectively, with 10 bases between them. The CDR3 region is CASSPPQPYEQYF. CDR3 bases: TGTGCCAGCAGCCCTCCTCAACCCTACGAGCAGTACTTC.

This clonotype was seen a handful of times. The CDR3: CASSPLGLTTDTQYF. In DNA, the CDR3 is TGTGCCAGCAGCCCCTTGGGACTTACCACAGATACGCAGTATTTT. This chain links TRBV7-3 with TRBJ2-3; TRBD2 might be the D (6 bases). There are 15 residues in the CDR3. V lost 5 bases and J lost 2, with 14 bases in between. Germline V CDR1 and CDR2: SGHTA, FQGTGA.

This clonotype was observed a few times. The V gene is TRBV10-3, the J gene TRBJ2-2; D is undetermined. Germline lookup yields CDR1 ENHRY and CDR2 SYGVKD. The germline V and J ends were trimmed by 6 bases and 7 bases, with 9 bases remaining between them. The CDR3 consists of 12 residues. The CDR3 DNA reads as TGTGCCATCAGGGACCAAGTCGGGGAGCTGTTTTTT. It specifies CAIRDQVGELFF.

The chain employs TRBV28 and TRBJ2-3, with D unresolved. The CDR3 is made up of 16 amino acids. V gave up 2 bases and J gave up 0 bases, with 12 bases separating them. The germline gives CDR1 MDHEN, CDR2 SYDVKM. The CDR3, as DNA: TGTGCCAGCAGTTTAAGTATCGTTGTTAGCACAGATACGCAGTATTTT. It yields the protein CASSLSIVVSTDTQYF. Full variable domain (rest looked up from reference TRBV28 and TRBJ2-3): DVKVTQSSRYLVKRTGEKVFLECVQDMDHENMFWYRQDPGLGLRLIYFSYDVKMKEKGDIPEGYSVSREKKERFSLILESASTNQTSMYLCASSLSIVVSTDTQYFGPGTRLTVL.

This clonotype was seen ten or more times. The chain joins TRBV18 to TRBJ2-1; D unresolved. Trimming removed 8 bases from V and 7 bases from J, with 9 bases in between. CDR1 and CDR2 (germline): KGHSH, LQKENI. The CDR3 totals 11 residues. The CDR3 DNA reads TGTGCCAGCAGCCCAAAGAATGAGCAGTTCTTC. Translated: CASSPKNEQFF.

This clonotype was recorded a few times. DNA of the CDR3: TGTGCCAGCAGCCAACGGGGGGGCACCCAAGAGACCCAGTACTTC. Translation gives CASSQRGGTQETQYF. The V and J genes are TRBV3-1 and TRBJ2-5, with 8 bases lining up with TRBD2. The CDR3 consists of 15 residues. Trimming cost V 2 bases and J 1 base; bases outside gene matches: 3. The V gene's germline CDR1 is LGHDT and CDR2 YNNKEL (reference sequence).

This chain links TRBV20-1 with TRBJ1-1; tentative D call: TRBD1 (5 bases). The CDR3 sequence is 14 residues long. Looked up from germline, CDR1 is DFQATT and CDR2 is SNEGSKA (reference sequence). V was shortened by 6 bases and J by 0 bases, with 14 bases between the two germline ends. CDR3 nucleotide sequence: TGCAGTGCAGTGAGGGGATCCATGAACACTGAAGCTTTCTTT. Encoded protein: CSAVRGSMNTEAFF.